The rows below give T cell receptor beta chains drawn from one sample of a study of CD8+CD57+ T cells in acquired aplastic anemia. Using its own MiXCR run on the reads, TCRdb lists one record per CDR3 protein. This sample has over 150,000 distinct CDR3 sequences, with 71% found just once. Sequenced sample: sorted CD4+, CD8+, or CD8+CD57+ T cells (not recorded which) from PBMCs. The receptor set was obtained from a human donor with aplastic anemia. Each CDR3 is given with its conserved first and last residue. Each record gives: J gene, V gene, CDR3 protein.

J gene: TRBJ2-5
V gene: TRBV25-1
CDR3 protein: CASSEGGTGRVETQYF

J gene: TRBJ1-4
V gene: TRBV12-3/TRBV12-4
CDR3 protein: CASSLSIRGSEKLFF

J gene: TRBJ2-7
V gene: TRBV20-1
CDR3 protein: CSAPAPTSGGTYEQYF

J gene: TRBJ2-3
V gene: TRBV7-9
CDR3 protein: CASSLLGTSGSDTQYF

J gene: TRBJ2-7
V gene: TRBV5-6
CDR3 protein: CASSWTSGIYEQYF

J gene: TRBJ2-5
V gene: TRBV7-9
CDR3 protein: CASRDTRKKGETQYF

J gene: TRBJ2-1
V gene: TRBV7-3
CDR3 protein: CASSLTGGAHEQFF

J gene: TRBJ2-2
V gene: TRBV7-9
CDR3 protein: CASSLIQGTGELFF

J gene: TRBJ1-4
V gene: TRBV4-2
CDR3 protein: CASSQDRGATNEKLFF

J gene: TRBJ1-5
V gene: TRBV15
CDR3 protein: CATSRVRTGRSLAQHF

J gene: TRBJ1-1
V gene: TRBV5-6
CDR3 protein: CASSLFRGQGLITEAFF

J gene: TRBJ1-2
V gene: TRBV20-1
CDR3 protein: CSTGGEGTYGYTF

J gene: TRBJ2-7
V gene: TRBV19
CDR3 protein: CASREGGRYEQYF

J gene: TRBJ2-3
V gene: TRBV7-3
CDR3 protein: CASSQWREGTDTQYF

J gene: TRBJ2-3
V gene: TRBV9
CDR3 protein: CASSSEGKGTQYF

J gene: TRBJ1-2
V gene: TRBV7-9
CDR3 protein: CASSSWTGTHGYTF

J gene: TRBJ2-7
V gene: TRBV6-5
CDR3 protein: CASSARQAEEQYF

J gene: TRBJ2-2
V gene: TRBV2
CDR3 protein: CASMATSGGGELFF

J gene: TRBJ2-3
V gene: TRBV7-3
CDR3 protein: CASRERSTDTQYF

J gene: TRBJ1-1
V gene: TRBV10-3
CDR3 protein: CAISVGTGPTNTEASF

J gene: TRBJ1-6
V gene: TRBV7-9
CDR3 protein: CASSQGGGAADSPLHF

J gene: TRBJ2-5
V gene: TRBV2
CDR3 protein: CASSEGQGAGETQYF

J gene: TRBJ2-2
V gene: TRBV6-4
CDR3 protein: CASSDEDTGELFF

J gene: TRBJ1-6
V gene: TRBV3-1
CDR3 protein: CASSQEYTTGSPLHF

J gene: TRBJ1-6
V gene: TRBV10-2
CDR3 protein: CASSERGQASRSPLHF

J gene: TRBJ2-5
V gene: TRBV24-1
CDR3 protein: CATSNSRQGQETQYF

J gene: TRBJ2-7
V gene: TRBV7-9
CDR3 protein: CASSPTGTPYEQYF

J gene: TRBJ2-7
V gene: TRBV27
CDR3 protein: CASSLLDGSYEQYF

J gene: TRBJ1-1
V gene: TRBV12-3/TRBV12-4
CDR3 protein: CASSFTGSEAFF

J gene: TRBJ1-2
V gene: TRBV7-9
CDR3 protein: CASSDGYGYTF

J gene: TRBJ2-2
V gene: TRBV7-3
CDR3 protein: CASRDGGAGELFF

J gene: TRBJ1-1
V gene: TRBV9
CDR3 protein: CASSARTIGYTEAFF

J gene: TRBJ2-7
V gene: TRBV6-6
CDR3 protein: CASRTSGAYEQYF

J gene: TRBJ1-2
V gene: TRBV7-3
CDR3 protein: CASSETGQGYGYTF

J gene: TRBJ2-3
V gene: TRBV20-1
CDR3 protein: CSAGRDSEEPSTDTQYF

J gene: TRBJ2-3
V gene: TRBV2
CDR3 protein: CASGQGAADTQYF

J gene: TRBJ2-3
V gene: TRBV20-1
CDR3 protein: CSARPGLDTQYF

J gene: TRBJ2-5
V gene: TRBV7-9
CDR3 protein: CASSRGTALQETQYF

J gene: TRBJ1-6
V gene: TRBV5-1
CDR3 protein: CASSFRGDSPLHF

J gene: TRBJ2-3
V gene: TRBV19
CDR3 protein: CASSTQGGTDTQYF

J gene: TRBJ2-7
V gene: TRBV25-1
CDR3 protein: CASSEFRGTYEQYF